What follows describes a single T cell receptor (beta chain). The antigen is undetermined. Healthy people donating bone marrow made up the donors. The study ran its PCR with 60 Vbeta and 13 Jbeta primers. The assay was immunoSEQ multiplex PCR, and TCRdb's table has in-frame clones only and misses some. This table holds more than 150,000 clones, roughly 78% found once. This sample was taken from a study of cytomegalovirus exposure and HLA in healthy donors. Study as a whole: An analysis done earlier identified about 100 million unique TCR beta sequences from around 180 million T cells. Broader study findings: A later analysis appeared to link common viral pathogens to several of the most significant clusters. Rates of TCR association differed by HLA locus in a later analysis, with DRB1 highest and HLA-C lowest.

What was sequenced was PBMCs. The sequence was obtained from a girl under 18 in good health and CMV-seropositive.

CDR3 in DNA: TGCGCCAGCAGCTTAGAGGGAAAGAGAGGGACCGGGGAGCTGTTTTTT. Translation gives CASSLEGKRGTGELFF. The V call is TRBV5-1, the J call TRBJ2-2, with D perhaps TRBD2 (5 bases). The length of the CDR3 is 16 residues. The V gene's germline CDR1 is SGHRS and CDR2 YFSETQ. The V and J ends lost 2 bases and 5 bases respectively, with 16 bases between them.